This T cell receptor (beta chain) was observed in a study of T-cell reconstitution after alpha-beta-depleted transplantation in children. The V gene's germline CDR1 is GTSNPN and CDR2 SVGIG (reference sequence). The V and J ends lost 1 base and 18 bases respectively, with 13 bases between them. The CDR3 consists of 11 residues. Preparing the TCRbeta library involved the use of unique molecular identifiers. MiXCR, run by TCRdb on the PCR reads, gives a single entry per CDR3 protein. The repertoire consists of hundreds of thousands of distinct CDR3 sequences, with approximately 15% occurring once and the leading ten covering 0.85% to 1.3%. The table lists this clonotype with a count of one. A clone one base away is much larger, so this may be a read error.

The source was PBMCs from the stem cell graft donor, collected from the stem cell graft. The clonotype was recovered from a human donor who donated a stem cell graft to a child with acute myeloid leukemia. This chain links TRBV30 with TRBJ1-6; TRBD1 might be the D (5 bases). The chain's CDR3 is CAWSAAGSSHF. The CDR3 nucleotides are TGTGCCTGGAGTGCGGCAGGGTCTAGCCACTTT.